This T cell receptor beta chain was sequenced in a study of T-cell reconstitution after alpha-beta-depleted transplantation in children. Study-level points and caveats: Some patients owed their high day-60 TCRbeta diversity to surviving recipient T cells and thymic progenitors. Newly produced T cells mostly accounted for T-cell counts and diversity one year post-transplant. It was reported that alpha-beta T cells came from several hundred expanded graft clones (about two months after transplant).

This clonotype was detected a few times. What it binds is not known. Construction of the TCRbeta library involved unique molecular identifiers. TCRdb re-called the PCR reads with MiXCR, one entry per CDR3 protein. The data hold hundreds of thousands of distinct CDR3 sequences, with 10% to 15% observed a single time. V lost 6 bases, J lost 8 bases, and 10 bases lay in between. CDR1 and CDR2 from the germline V gene are SQVTM and ANQGSEA. The CDR3 runs to 10 residues. This sequence was found in a male patient younger than 18 who had a stem cell transplant for acute myeloid leukemia, so the T cells may come from the graft donor. This specimen was PBMCs, mostly from graft donor cells, taken 360 days after TCRalphabeta/CD19-depleted stem cell transplant. J is TRBJ1-1 and V is TRBV29-1, with D hard to call. The CDR3 sequence is CSVLDQEAFF. The CDR3 bases are TGCAGCGTCCTGGACCAAGAAGCTTTCTTT.